The source of this T cell receptor (beta chain) is a study of blood T cell repertoires in COVID-19. In the study overall: PBMCs, B-cell-depleted T cells, or T cells were the source of the cDNA or gDNA that made up the material.

Method: immunoSEQ multiplex PCR; TCRdb's copy keeps in-frame clones and lacks some. The sample lists fewer than 250,000 clones, 81% seen once, with more than 8.5% in the top ten. Germline CDR1 reads MDHEN; CDR2 reads SYDVKM. With 6 bases removed from V and 0 bases from J, the gap between germline ends came to 11 bases. The CDR3 is made up of 14 amino acids. Only one count was recorded for this clone. The sample consisted of PBMCs or T cells enriched from blood (not recorded which). The sequence was collected from a woman aged 45 to 65 with acute COVID-19. The genes are TRBV28 and TRBJ1-1; D possibly corresponds to TRBD1 (5 bases). The CDR3 here is CASSTAGLNTEAFF. CDR3 nucleotides: TGTGCCAGCAGCACGGCGGGGCTGAACACTGAAGCTTTCTTT.